The present T cell receptor beta chain was sequenced within a study of CD4 T cells in relation to SARS-CoV-2 and coronaviruses. Looking at the study overall: The HLA restriction of the shared crossreactive spike epitopes was mapped.

Germline-derived CDR1 and CDR2 are SGDLS and YYNGEE. The V gene end was trimmed by 4 bases and the J gene end by 3 bases; junction bases not matched to a gene: 10. This CDR3 spans 15 amino acids. The table came from immunoSEQ multiplex PCR; TCRdb's copy has only in-frame clones and leaves some out. The repertoire has tens of thousands of clones, 70% to 80% of them found once; the top ten carry roughly 3%. Remarks on this clone: Its antigen remains unidentified.

This rearrangement joins TRBV9 to TRBJ2-7, with TRBD2 matching 7 bases. Sample: memory CD4+ T cells from PBMCs, cultured in vitro. This TCR was sampled from an adult with COVID-19. As DNA, the CDR3 is TGTGCCAGCAGCCCCGCCCTAGCGGACCGCTACGAGCAGTACTTC. Translated: CASSPALADRYEQYF.